Described below is a single T cell receptor beta chain sequence and its context. TCRdb's table, derived via immunoSEQ multiplex PCR, lists solely in-frame clones and lacks some. The profile covers around 150,000 clones, with 80% to 90% appearing a single time and about 2% taken by the ten largest. Germline-derived CDR1 and CDR2 are SNHLY and FYNNEI. V was shortened by 10 bases and J by 8 bases, with 17 bases between the two germline ends. This CDR3 is 12 amino acids long. This entry is derived from a study of T cell responses to AZD1222 COVID-19 vaccine. This specimen consisted of peripheral blood, obtained on day 0 of AZD1222 vaccination. The origin of this receptor is an adult in good health. The V gene is TRBV2, the J gene TRBJ1-2, with D uncertain. CDR3 nucleotides: TGTGCCACGCCCCTTGGTGCTCAAGGCTACACCTTC. This gives the protein CATPLGAQGYTF.